The clone carrying this T cell receptor (beta chain) was found many times. The antigen remains undetermined. These data are taken from a study of CD8 T cells in ankylosing spondylitis. Notes on the study in general: In ankylosing spondylitis patients, matched synovial fluid reportedly showed significant enrichment of disease-linked clones. Seven to nine highly homologous variants formed a TCR beta motif that appeared characteristic of ankylosing spondylitis blood.

TCRdb reanalysed the 5' RACE reads using MiXCR and keeps one entry per CDR3 protein. The sample records about 69,000 distinct CDR3 sequences, approximately 5.3% being singletons. The CDR3 spans 16 residues. The source material was blood, either unsorted or a sorted T cell fraction (not recorded which). This sequence was found in a male donor with ankylosing spondylitis or in good health (not recorded which). The chain has TRBV21-1 and TRBJ2-5; TRBD2 was called by the table and not checked on the DNA. TRBV21-1 is noted as a pseudogene. CDR3 coding DNA: TGTGCCAGCAGCAAAGAAAACAGGGGAGGCCCTAGGGCCCAGTACTTC. Amino acid sequence: CASSKENRGGPRAQYF.